This entry lists 17 T cell receptor beta chains sequenced from one sample in a study of cytomegalovirus exposure and HLA in healthy donors. In the PCR, 60 Vbeta and 13 Jbeta primers were used. TCRdb keeps only in-frame clones here, not all; method: immunoSEQ multiplex PCR. Altogether about 170,000 clones are present, 70% to 90% being singletons, with the ten largest covering roughly 2.2%. Sequenced input: PBMCs. The receptor source for this set is a man between 18 and 35 years old in good health and CMV-seropositive.

The chain recombines TRBV7-6 with TRBJ2-3; TRBD1 might be the D (5 bases). The CDR3 totals 15 residues. The germline gives CDR1 SGHVS, CDR2 FNYEAQ. With 0 bases removed from V and 0 bases from J, the gap between germline ends came to 7 bases. The DNA for the CDR3 is TGTGCCAGCAGCTTAGCGGGGCCTAGCACAGATACGCAGTATTTT. Translating it yields CASSLAGPSTDTQYF.

V gene TRBV6-6 combines with J gene TRBJ1-1; D remains ambiguous. The CDR3 contains 14 residues. V lost 4 bases and J 0 bases, leaving 9 bases between the germline ends. Germline V CDR1 and CDR2: MNHNY, SVGAGI (reference sequence). This CDR3 is CASSSIGVNTEAFF. CDR3 coding DNA: TGTGCCAGCAGTTCGATCGGGGTGAACACTGAAGCTTTCTTT.

V gene TRBV4-1 combines with J gene TRBJ2-5; 13 bases align to TRBD2. Trimming removed 3 bases from V and 2 bases from J; junction bases left unmatched: 9. The CDR3 has 18 amino acids. CDR1 and CDR2 from the germline V gene are MGHRA and YSYEKL. The CDR3 coding sequence is TGCGCCAGCAGCCAGGAACTAGCGGGGGGGACCCGACAAGAGACCCAGTACTTC. Protein sequence: CASSQELAGGTRQETQYF.

V usage is TRBV12-5 and J usage is TRBJ1-1; 7 bases agree with TRBD1. CDR1 is LGHNT and CDR2 is FRNRAP in the germline V gene. J was trimmed by 12 bases and V by 5 bases; bases with no gene match: 6. CDR3 size: 11 residues. In DNA, the CDR3 is TGTGCTAGTGGTCTCGGACAGGAGTCTTTCTTT. Protein: CASGLGQESFF.

The chain uses TRBV4-1 and TRBJ2-7; 9 positions match TRBD1. The germline V gene encodes CDR1 MGHRA and CDR2 YSYEKL. CDR3 size: 16 residues. Trimming took 5 bases from V and 0 from J; bases not matched to a gene: 8. As DNA, the CDR3 is TGCGCCAGCAGCAGAAGTGGGACAGGGAGCTCCTACGAGCAGTACTTC. This encodes CASSRSGTGSSYEQYF.

The chain is built from TRBV6-6 and TRBJ1-1, with 8 bases fitting TRBD1. Germline-derived CDR1 and CDR2 are MNHNY and SVGAGI (reference sequence). The CDR3 consists of 16 residues. V lost 0 bases to trimming and J lost 7 bases; unmatched junction nucleotides: 10. The CDR3 DNA is TGTGCCAGCAGTTACTCTATTGACAGGGGATCCCATGAAGCTTTCTTT. It codes for CASSYSIDRGSHEAFF.

This clone was counted a single time. The chain employs TRBV4-3 and TRBJ1-1, with D uncertain. This CDR3 spans 13 amino acids. Deletions cut 0 bases from V and 4 bases from J, with 6 bases between. Germline V gene lookup returns CDR1 LGHNA and CDR2 YSLEER. The CDR3 reads CASSQDRGTEAFF. The CDR3 DNA reads as TGCGCCAGCAGCCAAGATCGGGGCACTGAAGCTTTCTTT.

The chain is built from TRBV7-2 and TRBJ1-2; TRBD1 might be the D (6 bases). The CDR3 length is 15 residues. Germline V gene lookup returns CDR1 SGHTA and CDR2 FQGNSA. The germline V and J ends were trimmed by 2 bases and 5 bases, with 15 bases remaining between them. CDR3 DNA: TGTGCCAGCAGCTTAACCCAGGGGCCAGTATATGGCTACACCTTC. Translating it yields CASSLTQGPVYGYTF.

The chain couples TRBV5-4 to TRBJ2-2; the D gene is possibly TRBD1 (6 bases). The germline V and J ends were trimmed by 7 bases and 0 bases, with 13 bases remaining between them. CDR3 length equals 15 residues. From germline, CDR1 is SGHNT and CDR2 YYREEE (reference sequence). The CDR3 nucleotides are TGTGCCAGCGGCGTTGGGGGCACGAACACCGGGGAGCTGTTTTTT. Translated: CASGVGGTNTGELFF.

The chain joins TRBV5-6 to TRBJ2-7; 7 nucleotides agree with TRBD2. Germline V CDR1 and CDR2: SGHDT, YYEEEE. V dropped 3 bases and J dropped 4; count of bases not matched to a gene: 10. The CDR3 runs 15 residues. CDR3 in amino acids: CASSSRLGSGYEQYF. The DNA of the CDR3 is TGTGCCAGCAGCTCCCGGTTAGGTAGCGGGTACGAGCAGTACTTC.

Comment on this clone: Other DNA sequences in the sample encode the same CDR3. V is TRBV19 and J is TRBJ1-1, with D possibly being TRBD1 (5 bases). V gave up 2 bases and J gave up 6 bases, with 13 bases separating them. The CDR3 length is 14 residues. Per germline, CDR1 LNHDA and CDR2 SQIVND (reference sequence). The CDR3 here is CASSIQGPGAEAFF. The CDR3 bases are TGTGCCAGTAGTATACAGGGTCCGGGCGCTGAAGCTTTCTTT.

As for this clone: This CDR3 is also generated by other DNA sequences in the sample. This chain uses TRBV6-5 with TRBJ2-7, with D maybe TRBD1 (5 bases). CDR3 size: 13 residues. V was shortened by 5 bases and J by 5 bases, with 13 bases between the two germline ends. Germline CDR1 reads MNHEY; CDR2 reads SVGAGI. The chain's CDR3 is CASSRQGRNEQYF. The CDR3 region has the DNA TGTGCCAGCAGTAGGCAGGGCCGAAACGAGCAGTACTTC.

This chain links TRBV7-8 with TRBJ2-2; 7 positions agree with TRBD2. Trimming removed 1 base from V and 4 bases from J; junction bases left unmatched: 6. The length of the CDR3 is 16 residues. Germline V lookup: CDR1 SGHVS, CDR2 FQNEAQ. The CDR3 protein is CASSLGETSFTGELFF. CDR3 bases: TGTGCCAGCAGCTTAGGGGAGACTAGCTTCACCGGGGAGCTGTTTTTT.

This clone was observed a few times. The chain uses TRBV5-6 and TRBJ2-7, with D possibly matching TRBD2 (6 bases). V was pared by 0 bases and J by 0 bases, with 7 bases between. The CDR3 is made up of 14 amino acids. The germline CDR1 and CDR2 sequences are SGHDT and YYEEEE. CDR3 in amino acids: CASSLGGDSYEQYF. The CDR3 DNA sequence: TGTGCCAGCAGCTTGGGGGGGGACTCCTACGAGCAGTACTTC.

On this clone: The DNA is omitted, as the CDR3 cannot be located on it reliably, and the CDR3 follows TCRdb's listing. The V and J genes are TRBV5-1 and TRBJ1-6. Germline CDR1 and CDR2: SGHRS and YFSETQ. Termini included, the CDR3 measures 15 amino acids. CDR3 sequence: CASSTSGAYNSPLHF.

V is TRBV5-4 and J is TRBJ2-5; 13 nucleotides match TRBD2. V gave up 4 bases and J gave up 4 bases; unmatched junction bases: 10. The length of the CDR3 is 17 residues. Germline V gene data show CDR1 as SGHNT and CDR2 as YYREEE (reference sequence). The CDR3 DNA is TGTGCCAGCAGCGTGGGGACTAGCGGGGTCCGGGGAGAGACCCAGTACTTC. It yields the protein CASSVGTSGVRGETQYF.

The chain recombines TRBV7-8 with TRBJ2-7; the match to TRBD1 covers 9 bases. V dropped 4 bases and J dropped 5; count of bases not matched to a gene: 3. CDR1 SGHVS and CDR2 FQNEAQ come from the germline V gene. This CDR3 spans 13 amino acids. The CDR3: CASSYGTGNEQYF. CDR3 bases: TGTGCCAGCAGCTACGGGACAGGGAACGAGCAGTACTTC.